This TCR beta chain was documented in a study of blood T cell repertoires in COVID-19. Sequenced by immunoSEQ multiplex PCR; TCRdb stores in-frame clones only, minus some. This sample yields about 200,000 clones, of which about 85% are seen a single time; approximately 18% belongs to the top ten. Germline values: CDR1 LNHDA, CDR2 SQIVND (reference sequence). The length of the CDR3 is 17 residues. The V gene lost 0 bases and the J gene lost 4 bases, with 19 bases spanning the gap. The V and J genes are TRBV19 and TRBJ2-7; TRBD2 is a possible D gene (6 bases). This sequence was found in a man aged 35-49 years who had recovered from COVID-19. Sequenced material: PBMCs or T cells enriched from blood (not recorded which). The CDR3: CASSIEFLRGRSYEQYF. The DNA of the CDR3 is TGTGCCAGTAGTATAGAATTTCTGCGGGGCAGGTCGTACGAGCAGTACTTC. Combining the CDR3 with reference TRBV19 and TRBJ2-7 gives the whole variable domain DGGITQSPKYLFRKEGQNVTLSCEQNLNHDAMYWYRQDPGQGLRLIYYSQIVNDFQKGDIAEGYSVSREKKESFPLTVTSAQKNPTAFYLCASSIEFLRGRSYEQYFGPGTRLTVT.